This T cell receptor beta chain was sequenced during a study of T-cell reconstitution after alpha-beta-depleted transplantation in children. Using unique molecular identifiers, the investigators prepared the TCRbeta library. From the PCR reads, TCRdb called clonotypes with MiXCR, one entry per CDR3 protein. The sample consists of approximately 93,000 distinct CDR3 sequences, 7% to 9% of them appearing once. Many counts were recorded for this clonotype. Germline CDR1 SEHNR, CDR2 FQNEAQ (reference sequence). Trimming removed 5 bases from V and 8 bases from J, with 15 bases in between. The CDR3 runs 13 residues.

The material was PBMCs from the stem cell graft donor, obtained from the stem cell graft. The J gene is TRBJ1-2, the V gene TRBV7-9; D unclear. The receptor was isolated from a human donor who donated a stem cell graft to a child with congenital amegakaryocytic thrombocytopenia. The CDR3 reads CASSPGPITGYTF. CDR3 DNA: TGTGCCAGCAGCCCCGGGCCGATAACAGGCTACACCTTC.